These T cell receptor beta chains were read from a single sample in a study of blood T cell repertoires in COVID-19. TCRdb's table, derived via immunoSEQ multiplex PCR, lists solely in-frame clones and lacks some. The sample consists of approximately 71,000 clones, about four fifths of them appearing once. What was sequenced was peripheral blood. The receptors here all came from a woman of 80 years or more with acute or convalescent COVID-19. Both conserved end residues are part of each CDR3. Each record gives: D gene, J gene, clone size, V gene, CDR3 protein. A D gene is named only where the DNA matches it firmly. Size is omitted from some rows. Given values are once, few, many or a class for expanded clones.

d_call: NA; j_call: TRBJ2-5; clone_size: NA; v_call: TRBV7-9; cdr3_aa: CASSRGETQYF
d_call: TRBD1; j_call: TRBJ2-1; clone_size: NA; v_call: TRBV5-1; cdr3_aa: CASSFRGQNVASEQFF
d_call: NA; j_call: TRBJ1-5; clone_size: NA; v_call: TRBV7-2; cdr3_aa: CASSFSGDQPQHF
d_call: NA; j_call: TRBJ2-2; clone_size: NA; v_call: TRBV5-4; cdr3_aa: CASSTTETGELFF
d_call: TRBD2; j_call: TRBJ2-1; clone_size: NA; v_call: TRBV9; cdr3_aa: CASSVDVQREARKFF
d_call: NA; j_call: TRBJ2-6; clone_size: once; v_call: TRBV24-1; cdr3_aa: CATSEPLTGNGANVLTF
d_call: TRBD1; j_call: TRBJ2-6; clone_size: NA; v_call: TRBV9; cdr3_aa: CASSRDRGPSGANVLTF
d_call: TRBD2; j_call: TRBJ2-7; clone_size: NA; v_call: TRBV10-2; cdr3_aa: CASSEVTSGSPYEQYF
d_call: NA; j_call: TRBJ1-6; clone_size: NA; v_call: TRBV19; cdr3_aa: CASSIRNSPLHF
d_call: NA; j_call: TRBJ1-2; clone_size: NA; v_call: TRBV2; cdr3_aa: CASNRDGYGYTF
d_call: TRBD2; j_call: TRBJ2-1; clone_size: NA; v_call: TRBV5-1; cdr3_aa: CASSQAGGAYNEQFF
d_call: NA; j_call: TRBJ2-1; clone_size: NA; v_call: TRBV3-1/TRBV3-2; cdr3_aa: CASSQDDPYYYNEQFF
d_call: TRBD2; j_call: TRBJ2-1; clone_size: NA; v_call: TRBV28; cdr3_aa: CASRWGLAGGSNEQFF
d_call: TRBD1; j_call: TRBJ1-1; clone_size: NA; v_call: TRBV18; cdr3_aa: CASSLYETGQGTEAFF
d_call: NA; j_call: TRBJ2-2; clone_size: NA; v_call: TRBV4-2; cdr3_aa: CASSQAPPGSPTGELFF
d_call: TRBD2; j_call: TRBJ2-3; clone_size: NA; v_call: TRBV11-2; cdr3_aa: CASSRTSLQNTQYF
d_call: NA; j_call: TRBJ1-1; clone_size: NA; v_call: TRBV5-1; cdr3_aa: CASSFYGGGEAFF
d_call: TRBD2; j_call: TRBJ2-7; clone_size: once; v_call: TRBV20-1; cdr3_aa: CSASSGGAEQYF
d_call: NA; j_call: TRBJ1-1; clone_size: NA; v_call: TRBV30; cdr3_aa: CAWSAAIEAFF
d_call: TRBD2; j_call: TRBJ2-2; clone_size: NA; v_call: TRBV11-2; cdr3_aa: CASSLSIFGGRAYTGELFF
d_call: NA; j_call: TRBJ2-4; clone_size: once; v_call: TRBV3-1/TRBV3-2; cdr3_aa: CASSRKQAKKSIQYF
d_call: NA; j_call: TRBJ2-7; clone_size: NA; v_call: TRBV19; cdr3_aa: CATEGLSYEQYF
d_call: NA; j_call: TRBJ2-4; clone_size: few; v_call: TRBV5-1; cdr3_aa: CASSPDWLAKNIQYF
d_call: NA; j_call: TRBJ1-4; clone_size: NA; v_call: TRBV6-5; cdr3_aa: CASSYSNARKNEKLFF
d_call: TRBD1; j_call: TRBJ2-3; clone_size: NA; v_call: TRBV5-1; cdr3_aa: CASSSDRGWMDTQYF
d_call: NA; j_call: TRBJ2-5; clone_size: NA; v_call: TRBV14; cdr3_aa: CASSQPKGAQYF
d_call: TRBD1; j_call: TRBJ2-2; clone_size: NA; v_call: TRBV7-2; cdr3_aa: CASSSRQGAWTGELFF
d_call: NA; j_call: TRBJ2-1; clone_size: NA; v_call: TRBV29-1; cdr3_aa: CSVGRLANEQFF
d_call: NA; j_call: TRBJ1-2; clone_size: NA; v_call: TRBV6-5; cdr3_aa: CASRAPGANYGYTF
d_call: TRBD2; j_call: TRBJ2-5; clone_size: NA; v_call: TRBV18; cdr3_aa: CASSPKLAGEEQETQYF
d_call: NA; j_call: TRBJ1-5; clone_size: NA; v_call: TRBV19; cdr3_aa: CASSIWGSANQPQHF
d_call: TRBD1; j_call: TRBJ2-2; clone_size: NA; v_call: TRBV2; cdr3_aa: CASSPPGQGYTGELFF
d_call: TRBD1; j_call: TRBJ2-7; clone_size: few; v_call: TRBV12-5; cdr3_aa: CASGLVTGTGTYEQYF
d_call: NA; j_call: TRBJ2-1; clone_size: NA; v_call: TRBV28; cdr3_aa: CASRGGIADNEQFF
d_call: TRBD1; j_call: TRBJ1-2; clone_size: NA; v_call: TRBV5-4; cdr3_aa: CASSAYRGNYGYTF
d_call: TRBD1; j_call: TRBJ1-1; clone_size: NA; v_call: TRBV24-1; cdr3_aa: CATSAQGASEAFF
d_call: TRBD1; j_call: TRBJ2-7; clone_size: NA; v_call: TRBV12-3/TRBV12-4; cdr3_aa: CASRRTGGYEQYF
d_call: NA; j_call: TRBJ1-1; clone_size: NA; v_call: TRBV14; cdr3_aa: CASSPIRGTEAFF
d_call: NA; j_call: TRBJ1-5; clone_size: NA; v_call: TRBV28; cdr3_aa: CASSFQSNQPQHF
d_call: NA; j_call: TRBJ2-1; clone_size: NA; v_call: TRBV7-5; cdr3_aa: CVRSSGTSEYTMRQFF
d_call: TRBD1; j_call: TRBJ1-1; clone_size: NA; v_call: TRBV2; cdr3_aa: CASSERQGNTEAFF